The sequence of this T cell receptor (beta chain) was determined in a study of cytomegalovirus exposure and HLA in healthy donors. Findings and caveats of the study: Later analysis demonstrated an association between a missense DCLRE1C variant and TCR beta V- and J-gene trimming. Some V segments, TRBV6-2 and TRBV6-3 among them, were indistinguishable and were therefore excluded.

Turning to this clone: Its cognate antigen is unknown.

Vbeta (60) and Jbeta (13) primers were used in the PCR. Using immunoSEQ multiplex PCR, the repertoire was profiled, and TCRdb retains in-frame clones only, with some absent. The repertoire holds tens of thousands of clones, with around 80% as singletons. The CDR3 runs to 13 residues. Trimming shortened V by 7 bases and J by 9 bases, and 13 bases separated the two germline ends. Germline V gene data show CDR1 as MNHNS and CDR2 as SASEGT. The chain recombines TRBV6-1 with TRBJ1-6, with unresolved D. This clonotype was sampled from a woman in her twenties or thirties in good health and CMV-seronegative. Sequenced sample: PBMCs. The chain's CDR3 is CASTPGFVSPLHF. For the CDR3, the DNA is TGTGCCAGCACCCCGGGTTTCGTTTCACCCCTCCACTTT.